This T cell receptor beta chain emerged from a study of blood T cell repertoires in COVID-19. For the study at large: The United States, Italy and Spain provided the acute and convalescent COVID-19 samples. Sources were T cells, B-cell-depleted T cells, or PBMCs; the material itself was cDNA or gDNA.

This CDR3 spans 13 amino acids. Germline V gene lookup returns CDR1 SGHDN and CDR2 FVKESK. V dropped 3 bases and J dropped 4; count of bases not matched to a gene: 3. How the authors handled the data: Counts of nucleated cells, estimated from reference gene primer amplification, were obtained. Measured with immunoSEQ multiplex PCR; TCRdb has only the in-frame clones, and not every one. V and J calls plus clone size are reproduced from that table; the DNA served to infer D and trimming. This table holds 38,000 or so clones, around four fifths found once. The TCR comes from a human donor in a cohort sampled during active or convalescent COVID-19. The donor label of this sample is uncertain. The chain uses TRBV14 and TRBJ2-7, with TRBD1 identical over 7 bases. The sample was peripheral blood. The CDR3 coding sequence is TGTGCCAGCAGCCACTCAGGGGGATACGAGCAGTACTTC. Protein product: CASSHSGGYEQYF. Using reference TRBV14 and TRBJ2-7 for the parts outside the CDR3, the full variable domain is EAGVTQFPSHSVIEKGQTVTLRCDPISGHDNLYWYRRVMGKEIKFLLHFVKESKQDESGMPNNRFLAERTGGTYSTLKVQPAELEDSGVYFCASSHSGGYEQYFGPGTRLTVT.